The 21 T cell receptor beta chains given below trace back to one sample, sequenced in a study of Tregs in tolerant kidney transplant recipients. The assay was immunoSEQ multiplex PCR, and TCRdb's table has in-frame clones only and misses some. The sample lists 200,000 to 300,000 clones, more than 65% occurring once. Input material: CD4+ T cells from blood. These receptors came from a human donor in good health.

The J gene is TRBJ2-3, the V gene TRBV6-4; D gene uncertain. Germline CDR1 and CDR2: MRHNA and SNTAGT. The CDR3 extends over 13 amino acids. Trimming left V 6 bases short and J 1 base short, with 8 bases between. CDR3 coding DNA: TGTGCCAGCAGCGGAGACGGCACAGATACGCAGTATTTT. Its translation is CASSGDGTDTQYF.

V and J are TRBV19 and TRBJ2-7; D not certain. CDR3 length: 11 residues. In germline, CDR1 is LNHDA, CDR2 SQIVND (reference sequence). The V and J ends lost 6 bases and 3 bases respectively, with 6 bases between them. The CDR3 region is CASSPGYEQYF. The CDR3 nucleotides are TGTGCCAGTAGCCCCGGCTACGAGCAGTACTTC.

The chain recombines TRBV7-9 with TRBJ1-1; D gene uncertain. The CDR3 length is 14 residues. Trimming pared 7 bases from V and 1 base from J, leaving 13 bases between. Germline V gene sequence: CDR1 SEHNR, CDR2 FQNEAQ (reference sequence). CDR3 residues: CASTLGGTNTEAFF. CDR3 DNA: TGTGCCAGCACCCTCGGAGGAACGAACACTGAAGCTTTCTTT.

On this clone: Within the sample, other DNA sequences also encode this same CDR3. The V call is TRBV18, the J call TRBJ1-3, with TRBD1 as a possible D gene (6 bases). The CDR3 is 18 residues long. Trimming took off 3 bases at V and 0 bases at J, with 18 bases between the two ends. Germline V gives CDR1 KGHSH, CDR2 LQKENI. CDR3 DNA: TGTGCCAGCTCACCTTCGAGCGGACAGCTAAGCTCTGGAAACACCATATATTTT. Its protein product is CASSPSSGQLSSGNTIYF.

The chain couples TRBV7-8 to TRBJ1-2; D perhaps matches TRBD1 (5 bases). Germline values: CDR1 SGHVS, CDR2 FQNEAQ. This CDR3 contains 15 residues. With 0 bases removed from V and 0 bases from J, the gap between germline ends came to 8 bases. The CDR3 bases are TGTGCCAGCAGCTTAGCGGGCAGGGCTAACTATGGCTACACCTTC. Translating gives CASSLAGRANYGYTF.

The chain couples TRBV10-1 to TRBJ2-5, with D perhaps matching TRBD2 (6 bases). The V gene's germline CDR1 is WNHNN and CDR2 SYGVQD (reference sequence). Between the trimmed V and J ends, which lost 3 bases and 0 bases, there was a span of 8 bases. This CDR3 region has 14 residues. CDR3 coding DNA: TGCGCCAGCAGTGAAGGGAGGTACCAAGAGACCCAGTACTTC. This translates into CASSEGRYQETQYF.

The chain joins TRBV7-9 to TRBJ2-5, with 9 bases fitting TRBD2. The CDR3 sequence is 16 residues long. Germline CDR1 reads SEHNR; CDR2 reads FQNEAQ (reference sequence). V lost 5 bases, J lost 5 bases, and 12 bases stayed unmatched. The CDR3 here is CASSPPGLAVVETQYF. The CDR3 DNA follows: TGTGCCAGCAGCCCCCCGGGACTAGCTGTCGTTGAGACCCAGTACTTC.

The V and J genes are TRBV7-2 and TRBJ2-2; D is perhaps TRBD1 (5 bases). V gave up 1 base and J gave up 0 bases, with 6 bases separating them. The CDR3 is 15 residues long. Germline V lookup: CDR1 SGHTA, CDR2 FQGNSA. CDR3 sequence (DNA): TGTGCCAGCAGCTTAGGGGGCGCGAACACCGGGGAGCTGTTTTTT. Translation gives CASSLGGANTGELFF.

V and J are TRBV7-2 and TRBJ2-7, with D maybe TRBD1 (5 bases). This CDR3 spans 15 amino acids. Germline-derived CDR1 and CDR2 are SGHTA and FQGNSA. Trimming removed 1 base from V and 1 base from J, with 11 bases in between. The CDR3 spells CASSLGGYRSYEQYF. CDR3 nucleotides: TGTGCCAGCAGCTTAGGCGGCTACAGGTCCTACGAGCAGTACTTC. Full variable domain (rest looked up from reference TRBV7-2 and TRBJ2-7): GAGVSQSPSNKVTEKGKDVELRCDPISGHTALYWYRQSLGQGLEFLIYFQGNSAPDKSGLPSDRFSAERTGGSVSTLTIQRTQQEDSAVYLCASSLGGYRSYEQYFGPGTRLTVT.

CDR3 amino acids: CAWVALTLVPYNEQFF. The CDR3 coding sequence is TGTGCCTGGGTGGCTCTGACATTAGTCCCCTACAATGAGCAGTTCTTC. V usage is TRBV30 and J usage is TRBJ2-1; D unclear. The V end was cut by 5 bases, the J end by 2 bases, with 19 bases between. The CDR3 totals 16 residues. Germline V CDR1 and CDR2: GTSNPN, SVGIG (reference sequence).

Only a few counts were recorded for this clone. The rearrangement joins TRBV6-6 to TRBJ1-5, with D perhaps matching TRBD1 (5 bases). CDR3 size: 14 residues. Trimming took off 8 bases at V and 2 bases at J, with 13 bases between the two ends. Germline V lookup: CDR1 MNHNY, CDR2 SVGAGI (reference sequence). The CDR3 reads CASGRDGGNQPQHF. CDR3 nucleotide sequence: TGTGCCAGCGGCCGGGACGGCGGCAATCAGCCCCAGCATTTT.

The chain links TRBV10-2 to TRBJ2-7, with 11 nucleotides matching TRBD1. Unmatched junction bases numbered 5, after V lost 1 base and J lost 0 bases. In germline, CDR1 is WSHSY, CDR2 SAAADI. This CDR3 is 17 amino acids long. The CDR3 nucleotides read TGCGCCAGCAGTGAGTGGGGACAGGGGGGGATCTCCTACGAGCAGTACTTC. Protein sequence: CASSEWGQGGISYEQYF.

In the case of this clone: The junction and the germline gene differ at one end; a read error may be behind it. The gene calls are TRBV6-5 and TRBJ2-3, with D possibly being TRBD1 or TRBD2 (5 bases each). This CDR3 is built from 15 residues. Germline lookup yields CDR1 MNHEY and CDR2 SVGAGI. The CDR3 loop reads CARSSGTYSTDTQYF. CDR3 sequence (DNA): TGTGCCCGCAGTTCCGGGACCTACAGCACAGATACGCAGTATTTT.

The chain combines TRBV7-2 with TRBJ2-3, with 10 bases that match TRBD2. The CDR3 length is 16 residues. Unmatched junction bases numbered 7, after V lost 1 base and J lost 6 bases. Per germline, CDR1 SGHTA and CDR2 FQGNSA. The CDR3 region is CASSLGVSGRLDTQYF. The CDR3, as DNA: TGTGCCAGCAGCTTAGGAGTTAGCGGGAGGCTGGATACGCAGTATTTT. The entire variable domain, with the rest obtained from reference TRBV7-2 and TRBJ2-3, is as follows: GAGVSQSPSNKVTEKGKDVELRCDPISGHTALYWYRQSLGQGLEFLIYFQGNSAPDKSGLPSDRFSAERTGGSVSTLTIQRTQQEDSAVYLCASSLGVSGRLDTQYFGPGTRLTVL.

This clone has just a few counts. This rearrangement joins TRBV19 to TRBJ1-1, with 8 bases matching TRBD1. This CDR3 has 14 amino acids. CDR1 is LNHDA, CDR2 SQIVND, per germline (reference sequence). After removal of 7 bases from V and 1 base from J, the junction contained 5 bases not matched to a gene. The CDR3 spells CASTWTGRNTEAFF. The CDR3 DNA reads TGTGCCAGTACCTGGACAGGGAGGAACACTGAAGCTTTCTTT.

The CDR3 DNA sequence: TGTGCCAGCACCCTAAACCGACAGGTCGGGCAGTTCTTC. Translated, it gives CASTLNRQVGQFF. The V and J genes are TRBV7-2 and TRBJ2-1; possibly TRBD1 for D (6 bases). Germline CDR1 and CDR2: SGHTA and FQGNSA. CDR3 size: 13 residues. Trimming left V 7 bases short and J 12 bases short, with 19 bases between. Full variable domain (missing parts from reference TRBV7-2 and TRBJ2-1): GAGVSQSPSNKVTEKGKDVELRCDPISGHTALYWYRQSLGQGLEFLIYFQGNSAPDKSGLPSDRFSAERTGGSVSTLTIQRTQQEDSAVYLCASTLNRQVGQFFGPGTRLTVL.

The chain couples TRBV5-1 to TRBJ2-3; TRBD2 agrees at 13 bases. There are 20 residues in the CDR3. Germline V lookup: CDR1 SGHRS, CDR2 YFSETQ. V lost 1 base, J lost 0 bases, and 11 bases stayed unmatched. This CDR3 is CASSLRNRPGLAGSTDTQYF. The CDR3 bases are TGCGCCAGCAGCTTGAGGAATCGACCGGGACTAGCGGGAAGCACAGATACGCAGTATTTT.

The rearrangement links TRBV6-5 to TRBJ1-3; 7 nucleotides match TRBD1. The CDR3 runs to 14 residues. Germline CDR1 MNHEY, CDR2 SVGAGI. V dropped 2 bases and J dropped 8; count of bases not matched to a gene: 6. The CDR3 coding sequence is TGTGCCAGCAGTTACGACAGGGTATCGGACACCATATATTTT. Translated, it gives CASSYDRVSDTIYF.

This clone came up once. The CDR3 here is CASTSNWGDRDKQYF. The DNA of the CDR3 is TGTGCCAGCACCTCAAACTGGGGGGACAGGGACAAGCAGTACTTC. The genes are TRBV2 and TRBJ2-7, with 9 positions matching TRBD1. Losses at the gene ends were 7 bases for V and 8 bases for J; bases not matched to a gene: 15. CDR1 is SNHLY and CDR2 is FYNNEI in the germline V gene. The length of the CDR3 is 15 residues. Complete variable domain (other parts from reference TRBV2 and TRBJ2-7): EPEVTQTPSHQVTQMGQEVILRCVPISNHLYFYWYRQILGQKVEFLVSFYNNEISEKSEIFDDQFSVERPDGSNFTLKIRSTKLEDSAMYFCASTSNWGDRDKQYFGPGTRLTVT.

This sequence joins TRBV6-4 and TRBJ1-2, with D uncertain. CDR1 is MRHNA, CDR2 SNTAGT, per germline. The CDR3 is 14 residues long. V lost 6 bases and J lost 4, with 15 bases in between. As DNA, the CDR3 is TGTGCCAGCAGCCCCGGACCTGGGAGCTATGGCTACACCTTC. Protein product: CASSPGPGSYGYTF.

The CDR3 reads CASSPPGADKAFF. CDR3 nucleotide sequence: TGTGCCAGCTCACCACCCGGGGCAGACAAAGCTTTCTTT. This chain links TRBV18 with TRBJ1-1; D is possibly TRBD1 (5 bases). The CDR3 spans 13 residues. V was trimmed by 0 bases and J by 9 bases, leaving 11 bases between them. From germline, CDR1 is KGHSH and CDR2 LQKENI.